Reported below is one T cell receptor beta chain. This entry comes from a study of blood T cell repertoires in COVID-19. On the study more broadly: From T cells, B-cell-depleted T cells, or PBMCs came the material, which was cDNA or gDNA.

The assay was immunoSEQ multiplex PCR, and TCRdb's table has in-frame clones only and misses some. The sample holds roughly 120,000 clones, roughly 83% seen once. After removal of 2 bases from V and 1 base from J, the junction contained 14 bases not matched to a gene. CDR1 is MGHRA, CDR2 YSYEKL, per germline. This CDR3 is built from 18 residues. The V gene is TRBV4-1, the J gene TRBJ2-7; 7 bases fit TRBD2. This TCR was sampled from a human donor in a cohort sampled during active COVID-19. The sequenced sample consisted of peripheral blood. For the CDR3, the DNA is TGCGCCAGCAGCCAACCGTCGGTTGGCGGGAGCTCATCCTACGAGCAGTACTTC. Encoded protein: CASSQPSVGGSSSYEQYF.